This T cell receptor beta chain was retrieved from a study of cytotoxic CD8 clonotypes in ibrutinib-treated CLL. Remarks on this clone: Its specificity is unknown.

Study-wide points: Clonality went higher at ibrutinib response and then dropped back toward baseline at progression.

Profiling relied on immunoSEQ multiplex PCR, and the TCRdb table lists in-frame clones only, not all of them. This sample has approximately 100,000 clones, with roughly three quarters found just once. V lost 3 bases and J lost 7, with 14 bases in between. The germline CDR1 and CDR2 sequences are SGHDT and YYEEEE. The CDR3 is 13 residues long. The material was PBMCs, obtained after 24 months of ibrutinib treatment. The receptor was derived from a human donor with chronic lymphocytic leukemia. This chain connects TRBV5-6 to TRBJ2-7; D gene unclear. DNA of the CDR3: TGTGCCAGCAGCTACCACCCCTCCGGGGAGCAGTACTTC. Translated: CASSYHPSGEQYF. Filled out from reference TRBV5-6 and TRBJ2-7, the complete variable domain reads DAGVTQSPTHLIKTRGQQVTLRCSPKSGHDTVSWYQQALGQGPQFIFQYYEEEERQRGNFPDRFSGHQFPNYSSELNVNALLLGDSALYLCASSYHPSGEQYFGPGTRLTVT.